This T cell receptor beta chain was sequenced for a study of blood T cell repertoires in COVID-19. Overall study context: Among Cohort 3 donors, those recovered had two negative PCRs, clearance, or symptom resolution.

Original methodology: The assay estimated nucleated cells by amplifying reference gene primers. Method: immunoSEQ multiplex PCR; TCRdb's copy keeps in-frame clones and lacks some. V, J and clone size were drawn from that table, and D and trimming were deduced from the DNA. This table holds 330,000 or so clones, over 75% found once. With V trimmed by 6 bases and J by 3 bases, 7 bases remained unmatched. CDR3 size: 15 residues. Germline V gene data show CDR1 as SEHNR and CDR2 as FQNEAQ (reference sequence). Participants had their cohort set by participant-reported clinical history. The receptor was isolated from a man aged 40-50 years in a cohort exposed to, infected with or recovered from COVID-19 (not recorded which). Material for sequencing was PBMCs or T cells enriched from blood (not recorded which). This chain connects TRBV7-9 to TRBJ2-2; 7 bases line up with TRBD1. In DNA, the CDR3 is TGTGCCAGCAGGGCGAGGGGGCGCGACACCGGGGAGCTGTTTTTT. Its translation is CASRARGRDTGELFF.